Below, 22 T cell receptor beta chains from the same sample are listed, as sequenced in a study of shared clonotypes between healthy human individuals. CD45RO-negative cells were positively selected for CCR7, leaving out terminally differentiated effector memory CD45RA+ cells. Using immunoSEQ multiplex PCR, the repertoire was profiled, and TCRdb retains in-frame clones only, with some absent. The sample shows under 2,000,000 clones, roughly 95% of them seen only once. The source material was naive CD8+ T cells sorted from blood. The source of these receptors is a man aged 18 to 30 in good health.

CDR3 amino acids: CASSSPGQRNEKLFF. CDR3 bases: TGTGCCAGCAGCTCCCCGGGACAGAGGAATGAAAAACTGTTTTTT. The chain employs TRBV7-9 and TRBJ1-4, with 7 nucleotides matching TRBD1. The CDR3 runs 15 residues. Germline assignment: CDR1 SEHNR and CDR2 FQNEAQ (reference sequence). Trimming at V came to 4 bases and at J to 5 bases, leaving 7 bases not matched to a gene.

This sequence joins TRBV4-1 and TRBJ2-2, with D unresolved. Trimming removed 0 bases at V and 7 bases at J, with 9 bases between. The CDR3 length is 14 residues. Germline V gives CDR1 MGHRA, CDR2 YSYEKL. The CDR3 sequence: CASSQDSEIGELFF. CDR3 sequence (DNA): TGCGCCAGCAGCCAAGATTCAGAGATCGGGGAGCTGTTTTTT.

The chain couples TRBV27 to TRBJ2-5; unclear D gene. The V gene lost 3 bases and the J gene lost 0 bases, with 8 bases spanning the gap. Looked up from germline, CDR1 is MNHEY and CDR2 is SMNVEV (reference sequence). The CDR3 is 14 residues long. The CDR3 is CASSFGPYQETQYF. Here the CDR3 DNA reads TGTGCCAGCAGTTTTGGGCCATACCAAGAGACCCAGTACTTC.

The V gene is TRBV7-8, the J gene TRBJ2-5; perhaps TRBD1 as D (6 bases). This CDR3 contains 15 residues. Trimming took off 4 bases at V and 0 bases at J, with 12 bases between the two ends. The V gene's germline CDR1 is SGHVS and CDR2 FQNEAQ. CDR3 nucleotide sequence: TGTGCCAGCAGCTCCCCCGACAGGTACCAAGAGACCCAGTACTTC. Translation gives CASSSPDRYQETQYF.

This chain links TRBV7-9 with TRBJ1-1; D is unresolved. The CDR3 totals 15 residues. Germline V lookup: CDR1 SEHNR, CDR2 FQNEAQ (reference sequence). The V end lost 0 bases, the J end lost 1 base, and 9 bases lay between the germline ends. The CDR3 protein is CASSLAGSGNTEAFF. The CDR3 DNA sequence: TGTGCCAGCAGCTTAGCAGGGTCCGGGAACACTGAAGCTTTCTTT.

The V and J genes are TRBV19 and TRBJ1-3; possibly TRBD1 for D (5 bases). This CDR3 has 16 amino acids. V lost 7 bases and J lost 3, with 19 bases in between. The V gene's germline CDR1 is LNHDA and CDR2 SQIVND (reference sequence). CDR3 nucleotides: TGTGCCAGTATCCCTAGGGACTTGAGGAATGGAAACACCATATATTTT. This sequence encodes CASIPRDLRNGNTIYF. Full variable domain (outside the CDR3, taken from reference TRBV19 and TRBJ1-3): DGGITQSPKYLFRKEGQNVTLSCEQNLNHDAMYWYRQDPGQGLRLIYYSQIVNDFQKGDIAEGYSVSREKKESFPLTVTSAQKNPTAFYLCASIPRDLRNGNTIYFGEGSWLTVV.

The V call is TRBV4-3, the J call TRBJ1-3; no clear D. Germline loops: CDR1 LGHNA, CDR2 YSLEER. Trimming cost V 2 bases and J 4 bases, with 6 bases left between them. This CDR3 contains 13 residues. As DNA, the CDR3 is TGCGCCAGCAGCCAAAACACCGGAAACACCATATATTTT. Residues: CASSQNTGNTIYF.

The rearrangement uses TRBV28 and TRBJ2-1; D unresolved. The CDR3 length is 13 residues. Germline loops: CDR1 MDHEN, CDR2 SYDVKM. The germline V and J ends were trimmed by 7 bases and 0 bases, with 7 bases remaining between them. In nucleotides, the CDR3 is TGTGCCAGCAAATTGGCCTCCTACAATGAGCAGTTCTTC. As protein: CASKLASYNEQFF.

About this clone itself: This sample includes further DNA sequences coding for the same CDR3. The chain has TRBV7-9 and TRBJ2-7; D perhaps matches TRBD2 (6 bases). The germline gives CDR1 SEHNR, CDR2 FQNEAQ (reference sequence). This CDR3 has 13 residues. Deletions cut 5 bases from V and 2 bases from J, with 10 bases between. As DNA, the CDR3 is TGTGCCAGCAGCCCCCGCGGGGCCTACGAGCAGTACTTC. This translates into CASSPRGAYEQYF. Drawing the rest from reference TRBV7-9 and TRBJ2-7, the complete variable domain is DTGVSQNPRHKITKRGQNVTFRCDPISEHNRLYWYRQTLGQGPEFLTYFQNEAQLEKSRLLSDRFSAERPKGSFSTLEIQRTEQGDSAMYLCASSPRGAYEQYFGPGTRLTVT.

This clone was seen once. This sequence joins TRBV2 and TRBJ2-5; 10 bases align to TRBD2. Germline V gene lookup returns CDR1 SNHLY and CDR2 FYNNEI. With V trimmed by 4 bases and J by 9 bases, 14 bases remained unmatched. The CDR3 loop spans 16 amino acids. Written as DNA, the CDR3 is TGTGCCAGCAGTGCCCCTAGCGGGGGATGGGTCTATGCCCAGTACTTC. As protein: CASSAPSGGWVYAQYF.

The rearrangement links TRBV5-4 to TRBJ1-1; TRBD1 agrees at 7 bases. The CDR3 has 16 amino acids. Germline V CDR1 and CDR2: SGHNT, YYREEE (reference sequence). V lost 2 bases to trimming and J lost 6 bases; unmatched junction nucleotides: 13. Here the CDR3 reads CASSLPGTVKEAEAFF. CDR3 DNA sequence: TGTGCCAGCAGCTTACCGGGGACAGTAAAAGAGGCTGAAGCTTTCTTT.

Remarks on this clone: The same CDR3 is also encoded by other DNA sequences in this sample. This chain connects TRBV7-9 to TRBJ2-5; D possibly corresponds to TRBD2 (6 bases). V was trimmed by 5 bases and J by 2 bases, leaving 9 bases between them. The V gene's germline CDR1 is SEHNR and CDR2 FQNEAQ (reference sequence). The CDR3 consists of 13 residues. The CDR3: CASSQAGQETQYF. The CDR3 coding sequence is TGTGCCAGCAGCCAGGCGGGACAAGAGACCCAGTACTTC.

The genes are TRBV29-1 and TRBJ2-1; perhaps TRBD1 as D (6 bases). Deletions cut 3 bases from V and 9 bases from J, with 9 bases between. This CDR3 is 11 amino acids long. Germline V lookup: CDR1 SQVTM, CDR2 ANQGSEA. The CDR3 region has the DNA TGCAGCGTTGACACAGGGCGTGAGCAGTTCTTC. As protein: CSVDTGREQFF.

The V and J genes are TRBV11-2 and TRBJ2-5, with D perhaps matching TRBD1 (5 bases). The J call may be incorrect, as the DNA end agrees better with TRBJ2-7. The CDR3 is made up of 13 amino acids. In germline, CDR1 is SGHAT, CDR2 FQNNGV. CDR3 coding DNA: TGTGCCAGCAGCTTATCCAGGGTCTACGAGCAGTACTTC. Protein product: CASSLSRVYEQYF.

The DNA of the CDR3 is TGCAGCGTTGAAGTGGGCAGCACAGATACGCAGTATTTT. Translating gives CSVEVGSTDTQYF. This rearrangement joins TRBV29-1 to TRBJ2-3; no definite D call. The ends were cut back, 1 base at V and 0 bases at J, with 5 bases in the middle. Per germline, CDR1 SQVTM and CDR2 ANQGSEA. The CDR3 has 13 residues.

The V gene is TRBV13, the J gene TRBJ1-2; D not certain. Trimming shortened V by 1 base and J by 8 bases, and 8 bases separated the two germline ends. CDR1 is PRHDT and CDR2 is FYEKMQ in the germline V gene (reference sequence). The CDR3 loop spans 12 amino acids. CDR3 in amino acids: CASSLAVGGYTF. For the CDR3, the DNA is TGTGCCAGCAGCTTAGCGGTAGGCGGCTACACCTTC.

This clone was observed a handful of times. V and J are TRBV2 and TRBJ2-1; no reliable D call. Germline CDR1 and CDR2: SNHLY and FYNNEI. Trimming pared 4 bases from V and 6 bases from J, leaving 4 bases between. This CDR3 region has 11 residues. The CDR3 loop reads CASSVINEQFF. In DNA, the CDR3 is TGTGCCAGCAGTGTCATCAATGAGCAGTTCTTC.

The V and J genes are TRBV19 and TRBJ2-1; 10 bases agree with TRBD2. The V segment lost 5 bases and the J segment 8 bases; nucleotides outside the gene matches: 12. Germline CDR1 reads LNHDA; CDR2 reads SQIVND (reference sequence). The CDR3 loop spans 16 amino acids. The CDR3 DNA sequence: TGTGCCAGTAGTCCCGGACTAGCGGCGAGTGTGGATGAGCAGTTCTTC. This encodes CASSPGLAASVDEQFF.

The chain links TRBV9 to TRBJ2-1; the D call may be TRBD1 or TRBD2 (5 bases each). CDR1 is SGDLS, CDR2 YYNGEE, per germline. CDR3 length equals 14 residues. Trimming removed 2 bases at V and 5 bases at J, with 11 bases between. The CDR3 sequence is CASSVDGTHNEQFF. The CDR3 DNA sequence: TGTGCCAGCAGCGTGGATGGGACCCACAATGAGCAGTTCTTC.

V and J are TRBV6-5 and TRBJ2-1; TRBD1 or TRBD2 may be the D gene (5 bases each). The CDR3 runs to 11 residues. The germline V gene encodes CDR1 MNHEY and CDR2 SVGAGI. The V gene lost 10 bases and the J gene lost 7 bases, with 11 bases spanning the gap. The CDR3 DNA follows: TGTGCCACGGGGACGGGGAATGAGCAGTTCTTC. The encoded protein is CATGTGNEQFF.

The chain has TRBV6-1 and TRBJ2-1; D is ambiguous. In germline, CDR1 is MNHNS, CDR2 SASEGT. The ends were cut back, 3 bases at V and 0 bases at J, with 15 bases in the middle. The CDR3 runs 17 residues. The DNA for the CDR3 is TGTGCCAGCAGTGAGATCTTCCCGGTGGACTCCTACAATGAGCAGTTCTTC. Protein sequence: CASSEIFPVDSYNEQFF.

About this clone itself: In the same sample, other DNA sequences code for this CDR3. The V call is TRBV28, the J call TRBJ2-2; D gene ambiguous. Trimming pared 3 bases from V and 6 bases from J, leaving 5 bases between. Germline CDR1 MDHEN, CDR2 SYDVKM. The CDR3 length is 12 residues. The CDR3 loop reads CASSFVPGELFF. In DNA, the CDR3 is TGTGCCAGCAGTTTCGTCCCCGGGGAGCTGTTTTTT.